This T cell receptor beta chain was obtained from a study of blood T cell repertoires in COVID-19. On the study more broadly: Italy, Spain and the United States were the sources of the convalescent and acute COVID-19 samples. T cells, B-cell-depleted T cells, or PBMCs supplied cDNA or gDNA.

Original processing methods: Reference gene primers were amplified, and this amplification served to estimate nucleated cell counts. The assay was immunoSEQ multiplex PCR, and TCRdb's table has in-frame clones only and misses some. That table is the source of V, J and clone size, and D and trimming were worked out from the DNA. The sample contains around 300,000 clones, 80% to 95% of which appear only once. Seattle participants joined during active infection and were tracked over time. This receptor was taken from a woman in her twenties or thirties with COVID-19, enrolled during active disease. The specimen sequenced was peripheral blood.

The CDR3 spells CASSLSRVGKLFF. The DNA for the CDR3 is TGTGCCAGCAGCTTAAGCAGGGTTGGCAAACTGTTTTTT. This chain connects TRBV7-2 to TRBJ1-4, with D possibly TRBD1 on 5 matching bases. Trimming removed 2 bases at V and 11 bases at J, with 12 bases between. This CDR3 has 13 amino acids. Germline V lookup: CDR1 SGHTA, CDR2 FQGNSA. Complete variable domain (other parts from reference TRBV7-2 and TRBJ1-4): GAGVSQSPSNKVTEKGKDVELRCDPISGHTALYWYRQSLGQGLEFLIYFQGNSAPDKSGLPSDRFSAERTGGSVSTLTIQRTQQEDSAVYLCASSLSRVGKLFFGSGTQLSVL.